The clone carrying this T cell receptor beta chain was observed a few times. Antigen: not known. Peripheral blood samples of around 9.8 milliliters were drawn from each donor. Per sample, a minimum of 7 million PBMCs were isolated. This entry is derived from a study of blood T cells in healthy people across ages. CDR3 length: 14 residues. Germline lookup yields CDR1 SNHLY and CDR2 FYNNEI. J gave up 4 bases and V 9 bases, and 7 bases lay outside the gene matches. A second 7 to 11 cycle PCR used barcoded and J-beta primers. Researchers report that a template-switch adaptor with 12 random nucleotides tagged each cDNA molecule. TCRdb reanalysed the 5' RACE reads using MiXCR and keeps one entry per CDR3 protein. The repertoire consists of some 1.7 million distinct CDR3 sequences, with 28% occurring once and the leading ten covering 6.5% to 8.5%. General study points: It was the long-lived donors that had more naive CD4+ cells and higher diversity than aged donors.

The chain joins TRBV2 to TRBJ2-2; 8 bases map to TRBD1. The source is a woman in her twenties or thirties in good health. The specimen sequenced was blood. The CDR3 loop reads CASGRDRGTGELFF. Written as DNA, the CDR3 is TGTGCCAGTGGAAGAGACAGGGGCACCGGGGAGCTGTTTTTT. The full variable domain, with the rest looked up from reference TRBV2 and TRBJ2-2, is EPEVTQTPSHQVTQMGQEVILRCVPISNHLYFYWYRQILGQKVEFLVSFYNNEISEKSEIFDDQFSVERPDGSNFTLKIRSTKLEDSAMYFCASGRDRGTGELFFGEGSRLTVL.